This entry lists 23 T cell receptor beta chains sequenced from one sample in a study of neurological immune-mediated disorders. TCRdb re-analysed the 5' RACE reads in MiXCR, keeping a single row per CDR3 protein. This table holds tens of thousands of distinct CDR3 sequences, more than 15% found once. Sequenced material: PBMCs. All receptors come from a woman between 35 and 50 years old in good health.

This clonotype was found many times. The chain links TRBV24-1 to TRBJ2-3; possibly TRBD1 or TRBD2 for D (5 bases each). Germline assignment: CDR1 KGHDR and CDR2 SFDVKD. The V end lost 4 bases, the J end lost 14 bases, and 15 bases lay between the germline ends. The CDR3 has 12 residues. CDR3 DNA: TGTGCCACCAGTGACGGGACGAATAAACCGTATTTT. It specifies CATSDGTNKPYF.

The rearrangement joins TRBV5-1 to TRBJ2-5; no firm D call. Germline V CDR1 and CDR2: SGHRS, YFSETQ. V gave up 5 bases and J gave up 0 bases, with 8 bases separating them. This CDR3 comprises 13 residues. CDR3 DNA: TGCGCCAGCAGGTTTAATGACCAAGAGACCCAGTACTTC. Translated: CASRFNDQETQYF.

Many counts were recorded for this clonotype. This chain joins TRBV7-2 and TRBJ1-5; D is undetermined. The CDR3 contains 18 residues. Germline V CDR1 and CDR2: SGHTA, FQGNSA. Deletions cut 5 bases from V and 0 bases from J, with 20 bases between. This chain's CDR3 is CASSESPGLGYSNQPQHF. In DNA form, the CDR3 reads TGTGCCAGCAGCGAGAGCCCGGGCCTGGGGTATAGCAATCAGCCCCAGCATTTT.

The chain employs TRBV29-1 and TRBJ2-7, with 7 bases aligning to TRBD2. In germline, CDR1 is SQVTM, CDR2 ANQGSEA. J lost 3 bases, V lost 0 bases, and 17 bases had no gene match. This CDR3 comprises 18 residues. The CDR3 spells CSVEEFPVGEGLHYEQYF. The CDR3 DNA sequence: TGCAGCGTTGAAGAATTTCCCGTGGGGGAGGGGTTACACTACGAGCAGTACTTC.

This clonotype has more than one count but fewer than ten. This rearrangement joins TRBV4-1 to TRBJ1-2; possible D gene TRBD1, 5 bases. The V gene lost 0 bases and the J gene lost 7 bases, with 18 bases spanning the gap. CDR1 is MGHRA and CDR2 is YSYEKL in the germline V gene. CDR3 size: 16 residues. The CDR3 DNA follows: TGCGCCAGCAGCCAAGATAGTAGGTCAGGGACTGTTGGCTACACCTTC. Residues: CASSQDSRSGTVGYTF.

Many counts were recorded for this clonotype. The chain employs TRBV12-3 or TRBV12-4 and TRBJ2-2; unclear D gene. With 7 bases removed from V and 4 bases from J, the gap between germline ends came to 4 bases. The CDR3 is made up of 11 amino acids. The CDR3 region has the DNA TGTGCCAGCAAACTCACCGGGGAGCTGTTTTTT. It yields the protein CASKLTGELFF.

This clonotype was seen at least ten times. The V gene is TRBV12-3 or TRBV12-4, the J gene TRBJ1-5; D gene ambiguous. V lost 0 bases and J 0 bases, leaving 3 bases between the germline ends. This CDR3 has 14 residues. The CDR3 DNA sequence: TGTGCCAGCAGTTTAGCCAATAGCAATCAGCCCCAGCATTTT. Its translation: CASSLANSNQPQHF.

The sample holds many counts of this clonotype. The rearrangement joins TRBV20-1 to TRBJ2-3, with 9 bases fitting TRBD2. The V gene end was trimmed by 0 bases and the J gene end by 6 bases; junction bases not matched to a gene: 13. Germline CDR1 DFQATT, CDR2 SNEGSKA (reference sequence). This CDR3 contains 17 residues. CDR3 bases: TGCAGTGCTAGAGATCGGAATAGCGGGGGATTTAGTGATACGCAGTATTTT. Protein product: CSARDRNSGGFSDTQYF.

This clonotype was observed a few times. The chain carries TRBV5-1 and TRBJ1-1; no clear D gene. Germline V gene data show CDR1 as SGHRS and CDR2 as YFSETQ. This CDR3 comprises 13 residues. V was shortened by 5 bases and J by 3 bases, with 11 bases between the two germline ends. Written as DNA, the CDR3 is TGCGCCAGCAGGATCCGTCCCGACACTGAAGCTTTCTTT. Encoded protein: CASRIRPDTEAFF.

As for this clonotype: A much larger clone is a single base away; this may be a read error. The rearrangement links TRBV27 to TRBJ1-1; D gene uncertain. V dropped 8 bases and J dropped 5 bases, with 18 bases sitting between them. Germline assignment: CDR1 MNHEY and CDR2 SMNVEV (reference sequence). The CDR3 consists of 14 residues. CDR3 nucleotides: TGTGCCAGCCGAGGGTTGCGGGAGGAAACTGAAGCTTTCTTT. This translates into CASRGLREETEAFF.

This clonotype was seen ten or more times. The chain carries TRBV12-3 or TRBV12-4 and TRBJ1-2; unclear D gene. V shed 6 bases and J shed 2 bases, with 16 bases lying between them. The CDR3 consists of 15 residues. The CDR3 sequence: CASSLEGVTNYGYTF. CDR3 DNA: TGTGCCAGCAGCCTTGAGGGTGTGACAAACTATGGCTACACCTTC.

There are many counts of this clonotype. This chain connects TRBV7-2 to TRBJ1-1; 7 bases are shared with TRBD1. The V gene's germline CDR1 is SGHTA and CDR2 FQGNSA. This CDR3 has 15 amino acids. Unmatched junction bases numbered 5, after V lost 3 bases and J lost 1 base. In DNA, the CDR3 is TGTGCCAGCAGCTTGAGTAGACAGGGGAACACTGAAGCTTTCTTT. Protein: CASSLSRQGNTEAFF.

This clonotype was recorded at least ten times. The chain employs TRBV7-2 and TRBJ1-2; D not resolved. The V and J ends lost 5 bases and 4 bases respectively, with 8 bases between them. The CDR3 is 12 residues long. From germline, CDR1 is SGHTA and CDR2 FQGNSA. CDR3 coding DNA: TGTGCCAGCAGCCGACGAACCTATGGCTACACCTTC. It yields the protein CASSRRTYGYTF.

This clonotype was seen at least ten times. The V call is TRBV5-1, the J call TRBJ2-2; TRBD2 agrees at 7 bases. There are 16 residues in the CDR3. V dropped 3 bases and J dropped 4; count of bases not matched to a gene: 9. Germline V gives CDR1 SGHRS, CDR2 YFSETQ. The CDR3 DNA reads as TGCGCCAGCAGCTCCTCCCAGCGGGGCGTCACCGGGGAGCTGTTTTTT. Translated, it gives CASSSSQRGVTGELFF.

The V call is TRBV19, the J call TRBJ1-4, with D perhaps matching TRBD1 (6 bases). Germline loops: CDR1 LNHDA, CDR2 SQIVND (reference sequence). This CDR3 region has 15 residues. V was shortened by 3 bases and J by 8 bases, with 16 bases between the two germline ends. CDR3 bases: TGTGCCAGTAGTATCTTACAGGGATCGGGGGAAAAACTGTTTTTT. It codes for CASSILQGSGEKLFF.

On this clonotype itself: A much bigger clone sits one base away, suggesting this may be a read error. The chain couples TRBV2 to TRBJ1-5, with D possibly matching TRBD1 (5 bases). Germline V gene data show CDR1 as SNHLY and CDR2 as FYNNEI. The CDR3 sequence is 13 residues long. V lost 8 bases and J 2 bases, leaving 10 bases between the germline ends. CDR3 residues: CASSRGRNQPQHF. CDR3 nucleotide sequence: TGTGCCAGCTCTAGGGGACGCAATCAGCCCCAGCATTTT.

This clonotype appeared many times. The chain is built from TRBV5-1 and TRBJ2-5; no clear D gene. Looked up from germline, CDR1 is SGHRS and CDR2 is YFSETQ. The CDR3 runs 13 residues. The V gene lost 3 bases and the J gene lost 2 bases, with 8 bases spanning the gap. CDR3 loop: CASSSVGQETQYF. In nucleotides, the CDR3 is TGCGCCAGCAGCTCCGTCGGGCAAGAGACCCAGTACTTC. The full variable domain, with the rest looked up from reference TRBV5-1 and TRBJ2-5, is KAGVTQTPRYLIKTRGQQVTLSCSPISGHRSVSWYQQTPGQGLQFLFEYFSETQRNKGNFPGRFSGRQFSNSRSEMNVSTLELGDSALYLCASSSVGQETQYFGPGTRLLVL.

This clonotype has ten or more counts. The rearrangement joins TRBV10-2 to TRBJ1-2; D is uncertain. Trimming cost V 2 bases and J 6 bases, with 10 bases left between them. The length of the CDR3 is 13 residues. Germline values: CDR1 WSHSY, CDR2 SAAADI. CDR3 DNA sequence: TGCGCCAGCAGTGAGACTCGCGGGGATGGCTACACCTTC. Protein product: CASSETRGDGYTF.

This clonotype was seen repeatedly, ten times or more. This sequence joins TRBV6-5 and TRBJ2-7; possibly TRBD2 for D (6 bases). The length of the CDR3 is 16 residues. The V end was cut by 4 bases, the J end by 0 bases, with 16 bases between. CDR1 and CDR2 from the germline V gene are MNHEY and SVGAGI. The DNA for the CDR3 is TGTGCCAGCAGTTCCAGAGGAGGGGTAAGCTCCTACGAGCAGTACTTC. This encodes CASSSRGGVSSYEQYF.

In its sample, this clonotype was seen many times. The CDR3 here is CAISGTQGKSNSPLHF. The DNA of the CDR3 is TGTGCCATCAGTGGAACGCAGGGGAAGAGTAATTCACCCCTCCACTTT. V and J are TRBV10-3 and TRBJ1-6, with TRBD1 as a possible D gene (6 bases). V shed 4 bases and J shed 6 bases, with 16 bases lying between them. The V gene's germline CDR1 is ENHRY and CDR2 SYGVKD. The CDR3 loop spans 16 amino acids.

There are many counts of this clonotype. The chain recombines TRBV28 with TRBJ1-3; perhaps TRBD1 as D (6 bases). This CDR3 is 16 amino acids long. The germline V and J ends were trimmed by 5 bases and 3 bases, with 17 bases remaining between them. Germline V CDR1 and CDR2: MDHEN, SYDVKM. The CDR3, as DNA: TGTGCCAGCAGTCCCGGGGGGCAGGGAGGTGGAAACACCATATATTTT. It translates to CASSPGGQGGGNTIYF.

In this sample, this clonotype turned up many times. The chain combines TRBV3-1 with TRBJ2-5; TRBD2 might be the D (5 bases). CDR1 and CDR2 from the germline V gene are LGHDT and YNNKEL (reference sequence). The CDR3 extends over 16 amino acids. V was shortened by 7 bases and J by 5 bases, with 23 bases between the two germline ends. The CDR3 DNA reads TGTGCCAGCAACGACTACGGGAAGGGTCGTGGGGAGACCCAGTACTTC. Its translation is CASNDYGKGRGETQYF.

This clonotype was seen a few times. V is TRBV7-2 and J is TRBJ2-7; 14 positions match TRBD2. The CDR3 length is 17 residues. V lost 5 bases, J lost 0 bases, and 6 bases stayed unmatched. The germline V gene encodes CDR1 SGHTA and CDR2 FQGNSA. The CDR3 protein is CASSLTGTSGGSYEQYF. The CDR3 DNA sequence: TGTGCCAGCAGCCTCACCGGGACTAGCGGGGGCTCCTACGAGCAGTACTTC.